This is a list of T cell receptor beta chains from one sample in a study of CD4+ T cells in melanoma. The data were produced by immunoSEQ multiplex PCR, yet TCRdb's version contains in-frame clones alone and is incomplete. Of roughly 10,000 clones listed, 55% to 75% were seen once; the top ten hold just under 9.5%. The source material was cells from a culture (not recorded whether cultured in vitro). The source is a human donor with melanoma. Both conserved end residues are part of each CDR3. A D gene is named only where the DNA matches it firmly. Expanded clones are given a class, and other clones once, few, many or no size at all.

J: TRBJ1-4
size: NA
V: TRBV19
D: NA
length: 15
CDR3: CASSLYSATNEKLFF
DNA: TGTGCCAGTAGCCTGTACAGCGCAACTAATGAAAAACTGTTTTTT

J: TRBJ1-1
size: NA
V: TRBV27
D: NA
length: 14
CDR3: CASSSYPALGGAFF
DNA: TGTGCCAGCAGTTCATATCCTGCCTTGGGGGGAGCTTTCTTT

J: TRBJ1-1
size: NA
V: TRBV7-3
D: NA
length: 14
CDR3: CASSSGFQDTEAFF
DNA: TGTGCCAGCAGCTCAGGGTTTCAGGACACTGAAGCTTTCTTT

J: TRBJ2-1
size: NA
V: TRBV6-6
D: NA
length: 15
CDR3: CASSSWAPLYNEQFF
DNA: TGTGCCAGCAGCTCCTGGGCTCCCCTCTACAATGAGCAGTTCTTC

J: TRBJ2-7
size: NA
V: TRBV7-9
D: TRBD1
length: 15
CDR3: CASSVRDSYPYEQYF
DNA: TGTGCCAGCAGCGTCCGGGACAGCTATCCCTACGAGCAGTACTTC

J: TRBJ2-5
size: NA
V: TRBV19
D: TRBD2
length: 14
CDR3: CASSIRLAGETQYF
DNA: TGTGCCAGTAGTATACGACTAGCGGGGGAGACCCAGTACTTC

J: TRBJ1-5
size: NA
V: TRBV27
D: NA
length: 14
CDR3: CASSLWGADQPQHF
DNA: TGTGCCAGCAGTTTATGGGGCGCTGATCAGCCCCAGCATTTT

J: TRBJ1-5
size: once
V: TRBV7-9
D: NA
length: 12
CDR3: CASSLDYQPQHF
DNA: TGTGCCAGCAGCTTAGATTACCAGCCCCAGCATTTT

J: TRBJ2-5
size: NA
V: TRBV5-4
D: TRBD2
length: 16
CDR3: CASSFPSGGLEETQYF
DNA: TGTGCCAGCAGCTTTCCTAGCGGGGGGCTTGAGGAGACCCAGTACTTC

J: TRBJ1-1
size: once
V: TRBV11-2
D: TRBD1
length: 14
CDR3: CASSPQGARTEAFF
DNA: TGTGCCAGCAGCCCACAGGGGGCACGGACTGAAGCTTTCTTT

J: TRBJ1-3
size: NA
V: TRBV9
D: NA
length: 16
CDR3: CASSVGGTRSGNTIYF
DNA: TGTGCCAGCAGCGTAGGTGGCACCCGCTCTGGAAACACCATATATTTT

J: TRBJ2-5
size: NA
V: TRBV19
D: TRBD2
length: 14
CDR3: CASSRVAGQETQYF
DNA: TGTGCCAGTAGTCGGGTAGCGGGACAAGAGACCCAGTACTTC

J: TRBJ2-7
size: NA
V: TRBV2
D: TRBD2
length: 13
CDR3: CASSGGLVYEQYF
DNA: TGTGCCAGCAGTGGGGGACTAGTCTACGAGCAGTACTTC

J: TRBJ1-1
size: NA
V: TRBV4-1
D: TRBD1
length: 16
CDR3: CASVPGTGTINTEAFF
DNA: TGCGCCAGCGTGCCAGGGACAGGGACCATTAACACTGAAGCTTTCTTT

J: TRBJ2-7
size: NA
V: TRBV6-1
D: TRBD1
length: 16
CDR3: CASSVNRQGASYEQYF
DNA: TGTGCCAGCAGTGTGAACCGACAGGGGGCTTCGTACGAGCAGTACTTC

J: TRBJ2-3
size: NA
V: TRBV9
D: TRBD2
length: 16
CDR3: CASSVLAGGGADTQYF
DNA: TGTGCCAGCAGCGTACTAGCGGGGGGAGGGGCAGATACGCAGTATTTT

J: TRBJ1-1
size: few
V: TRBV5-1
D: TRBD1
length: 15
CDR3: CASSLAWTGGTEAFF
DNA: TGCGCCAGCAGCTTGGCATGGACAGGGGGCACTGAAGCTTTCTTT

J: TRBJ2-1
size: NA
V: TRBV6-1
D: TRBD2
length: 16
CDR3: CASSATRLAGGREQFF
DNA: TGTGCCAGCAGTGCCACCCGACTAGCGGGGGGGCGTGAGCAGTTCTTC

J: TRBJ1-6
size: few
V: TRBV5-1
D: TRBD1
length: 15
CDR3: CASSRQGLPDSPLHF
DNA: TGCGCCAGCAGCAGACAGGGACTTCCCGATTCACCCCTCCACTTT

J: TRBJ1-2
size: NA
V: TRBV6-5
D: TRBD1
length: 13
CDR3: CASSSDRGRGYTF
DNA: TGTGCCAGCAGTTCGGACAGGGGCCGCGGCTACACCTTC

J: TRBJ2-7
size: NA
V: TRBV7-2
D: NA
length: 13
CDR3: CASSRRGTYEQYF
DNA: TGTGCCAGCAGCCGTAGGGGTACCTACGAGCAGTACTTC

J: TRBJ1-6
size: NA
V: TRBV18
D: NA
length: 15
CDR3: CASSHGTSYNSPLHF
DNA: TGTGCCAGCTCACACGGCACCTCCTATAATTCACCCCTCCACTTT

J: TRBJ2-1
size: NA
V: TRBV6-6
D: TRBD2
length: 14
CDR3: CASNKERGRNEQFF
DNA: TGTGCCAGCAATAAGGAGCGGGGGCGCAATGAGCAGTTCTTC

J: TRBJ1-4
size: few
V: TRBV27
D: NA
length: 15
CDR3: CASSLLGEVNEKLFF
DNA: TGTGCCAGCAGTTTATTGGGGGAGGTTAATGAAAAACTGTTTTTT

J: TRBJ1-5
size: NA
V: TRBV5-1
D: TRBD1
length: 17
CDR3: CASSLEPQGANNQPQHF
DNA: TGCGCCAGCAGCTTGGAACCACAGGGGGCTAACAATCAGCCCCAGCATTTT

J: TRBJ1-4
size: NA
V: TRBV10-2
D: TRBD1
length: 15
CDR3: CASRPLQGAREKLFF
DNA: TGCGCCAGCAGGCCTCTACAGGGGGCTCGGGAAAAACTGTTTTTT

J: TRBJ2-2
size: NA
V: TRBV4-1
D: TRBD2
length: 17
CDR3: CASSQGPSGPNTGELFF
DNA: TGCGCCAGCAGCCAAGGTCCTAGCGGGCCGAACACCGGGGAGCTGTTTTTT

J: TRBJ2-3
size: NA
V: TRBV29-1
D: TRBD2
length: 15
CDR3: CSVRTSGGRTDTQYF
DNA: TGCAGCGTTCGGACTAGCGGGGGGCGCACAGATACGCAGTATTTT

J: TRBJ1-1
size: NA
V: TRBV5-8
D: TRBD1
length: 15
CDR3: CASRGARGLKGEAFF
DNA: TGTGCCAGCAGGGGGGCCAGGGGGCTTAAGGGTGAAGCTTTCTTT

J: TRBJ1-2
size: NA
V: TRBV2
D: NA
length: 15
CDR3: CASREQGRRDYGYTF
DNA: TGTGCCAGCAGGGAACAGGGAAGACGAGACTATGGCTACACCTTC

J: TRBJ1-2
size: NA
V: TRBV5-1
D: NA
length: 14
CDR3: CASSLGQSNYGYTF
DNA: TGCGCCAGCAGCTTGGGACAGAGTAACTATGGCTACACCTTC

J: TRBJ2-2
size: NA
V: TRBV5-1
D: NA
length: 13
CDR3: CASSWGGAGELFF
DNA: TGCGCCAGCAGCTGGGGAGGCGCCGGGGAGCTGTTTTTT

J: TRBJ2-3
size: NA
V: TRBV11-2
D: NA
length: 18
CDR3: CASSLEILNAGGLNTQYF
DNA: TGTGCCAGCAGCTTAGAGATTCTAAACGCCGGGGGTTTGAATACGCAGTATTTT

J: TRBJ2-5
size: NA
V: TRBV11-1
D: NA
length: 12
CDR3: CASSLGGKTQYF
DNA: TGTGCCAGCAGCTTAGGAGGGAAGACCCAGTACTTC

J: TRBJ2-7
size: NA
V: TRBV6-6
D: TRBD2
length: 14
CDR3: CASRLAGSVYEQYF
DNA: TGTGCCAGCAGACTAGCGGGGTCGGTCTACGAGCAGTACTTC

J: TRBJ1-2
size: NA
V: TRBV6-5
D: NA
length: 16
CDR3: CASSWRRGEFNYGYTF
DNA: TGTGCCAGCAGTTGGAGGAGGGGGGAATTTAACTATGGCTACACCTTC

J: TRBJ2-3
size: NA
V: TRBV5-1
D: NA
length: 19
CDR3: CASSLGPLSEGSSTDTQYF
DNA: TGCGCCAGCAGCTTGGGGCCCCTCTCGGAAGGTTCTAGCACAGATACGCAGTATTTT

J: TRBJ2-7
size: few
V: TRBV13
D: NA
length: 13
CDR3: CASSFRRSYEQYF
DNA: TGTGCCAGCAGCTTTAGAAGGTCCTACGAGCAGTACTTC

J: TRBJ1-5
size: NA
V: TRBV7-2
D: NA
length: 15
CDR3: CASSLGSGNNQPQHF
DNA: TGTGCCAGCAGCTTAGGGTCAGGGAACAATCAGCCCCAGCATTTT

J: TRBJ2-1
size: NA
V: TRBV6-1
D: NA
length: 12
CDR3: CAIGGALAEQFF
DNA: TGTGCCATCGGGGGAGCTCTCGCGGAGCAGTTCTTC

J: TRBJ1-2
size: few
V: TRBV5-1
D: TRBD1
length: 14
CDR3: CASSKDRGLHGYTF
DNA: TGCGCCAGCAGCAAGGACAGGGGTTTGCATGGCTACACCTTC

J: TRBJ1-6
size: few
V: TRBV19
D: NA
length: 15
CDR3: CASSISEGMNSPLHF
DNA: TGTGCCAGTAGTATCAGCGAGGGAATGAATTCACCCCTCCACTTT

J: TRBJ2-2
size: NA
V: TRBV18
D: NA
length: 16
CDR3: CASSQSGTRNTGELFF
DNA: TGTGCCAGCTCTCAATCCGGGACACGGAACACCGGGGAGCTGTTTTTT

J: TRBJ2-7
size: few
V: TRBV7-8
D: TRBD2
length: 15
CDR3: CASSPGGDPRYEQYF
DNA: TGTGCCAGCAGCCCCGGGGGGGATCCGCGCTACGAGCAGTACTTC

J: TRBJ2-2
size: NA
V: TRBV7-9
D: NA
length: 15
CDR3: CASSLGVLNTGELFF
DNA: TGTGCCAGCAGCTTAGGTGTATTGAACACCGGGGAGCTGTTTTTT